This T cell receptor (beta chain) was captured in a study of control samples from healthy donors and cancer patients. Method: immunoSEQ multiplex PCR; TCRdb's copy keeps in-frame clones and lacks some. The sample lists 95,000 to 100,000 clones, roughly four fifths occurring once. Per germline, CDR1 SGHNT and CDR2 YYREEE (reference sequence). The V segment lost 4 bases and the J segment 8 bases; nucleotides outside the gene matches: 3. The CDR3 has 12 residues. V is TRBV5-4 and J is TRBJ2-1, with 7 nucleotides matching TRBD1. Material: blood. The receptor was isolated from a man in his 60s in good health. CDR3 residues: CASSRDRYEQFF. In DNA form, the CDR3 reads TGTGCCAGCAGCCGGGACAGATATGAGCAGTTCTTC.